The 10 T cell receptor beta chains reported below all come from one sample, sequenced in a study of Graves' ophthalmopathy and Graves' hyperthyroidism listed by TCRdb under 2018. For sequencing, an Illumina HiSeq 2000 was employed. For repertoire sequencing, the TCR beta CDR3 regions were amplified from RNA transcripts. The first round of RT-PCR was done with HTBI primers and the Qiagen OneStep RT-PCR kit, and was followed by a second round of multiplex PCR, then size selection and purification. In-frame beta chains were kept once TCRdb had trimmed the public reads at Q25 with fastp and called clones with MiXCR. Each CDR3 protein gets just one entry, which takes the most common genes and DNA from the rows behind it. The sample contains approximately 540,000 distinct CDR3 sequences, approximately 35% of them found a single time. Together, the top ten hold roughly 4% of the sample. The sequenced material came from peripheral blood or thyroid tissue (not recorded which). All receptors come from an adult man with Graves' hyperthyroidism.

The chain carries TRBV7-3 and TRBJ2-3; 13 nucleotides align to TRBD2. V dropped 5 bases and J dropped 4; count of bases not matched to a gene: 3. Germline-derived CDR1 and CDR2 are SGHTA and FQGTGA. The CDR3 contains 15 residues. CDR3 residues: CASSEGLAGSDTQYF. The CDR3 coding sequence is TGTGCCAGCAGCGAGGGACTAGCGGGATCAGATACGCAGTATTTT.

On this clonotype itself: A much more abundant neighbour one base away suggests this may be a read error. The rearrangement joins TRBV2 to TRBJ1-3; the D is unclear. This CDR3 is 14 amino acids long. From germline, CDR1 is SNHLY and CDR2 FYNNEI. Here the CDR3 reads CASGDLYSGNTIYF. As DNA, the CDR3 is TGTGCCAGCGGTGATTTATACTCTGGAAACACCATATATTTT.

This clonotype was observed at least ten times. The chain employs TRBV6-5 and TRBJ2-7; no clear D gene. V lost 0 bases and J lost 4, with 10 bases in between. The CDR3 spans 14 residues. The V gene's germline CDR1 is MNHEY and CDR2 SVGAGI. CDR3 sequence: CASSYSRTTYEQYF. The CDR3 nucleotides are TGTGCCAGCAGTTACTCGAGGACCACATACGAGCAGTACTTC.

In regard to this clonotype: A much larger clone differs from this one at a single base, so this may be a read error. J is TRBJ1-2 and V is TRBV29-1, with unresolved D. CDR1 and CDR2 from the germline V gene are SQVTM and ANQGSEA. V lost 4 bases and J 6 bases, leaving 15 bases between the germline ends. This CDR3 contains 13 residues. Here the CDR3 DNA reads TGCAGCGTTGCAGTAGGAGGGAAGAATGGCTACACCTTC. Protein: CSVAVGGKNGYTF.

This clonotype was recorded many times. CDR3 amino acids: CASSSTTDALLRTGELFF. DNA for the CDR3: TGTGCCAGCAGCAGCACTACCGACGCGCTGTTAAGAACCGGGGAGCTGTTTTTT. This chain connects TRBV7-9 to TRBJ2-2; D is uncertain. The CDR3 consists of 18 residues. Germline-derived CDR1 and CDR2 are SEHNR and FQNEAQ (reference sequence). Trimming stripped 5 bases from V and 5 bases from J, with 24 bases between.

The chain carries TRBV18 and TRBJ1-1, with 7 bases lining up with TRBD1. V gave up 2 bases and J gave up 11 bases; unmatched junction bases: 11. Germline lookup yields CDR1 KGHSH and CDR2 LQKENI. CDR3 size: 14 residues. For the CDR3, the DNA is TGTGCCAGCTCACCATCTGGACAGGAGGTCGGCGCTTTCTTT. The encoded protein is CASSPSGQEVGAFF. Looking up the rest from reference TRBV18 and TRBJ1-1 gives the full variable domain: NAGVMQNPRHLVRRRGQEARLRCSPMKGHSHVYWYRQLPEEGLKFMVYLQKENIIDESGMPKERFSAEFPKEGPSILRIQQVVRGDSAAYFCASSPSGQEVGAFFGQGTRLTVV.

The rearrangement joins TRBV2 to TRBJ2-7, with D perhaps TRBD2 (6 bases). The assigned J gene may be wrong: the sequence end matches TRBJ2-5 better. The CDR3 covers 15 residues. Germline V gene data show CDR1 as SNHLY and CDR2 as FYNNEI. The CDR3, as DNA: TGTGCCAGCGGTCCACCTACCGGGAGAAAGGAGACCCAGTACTTC. Translated: CASGPPTGRKETQYF.

The chain links TRBV6-5 to TRBJ2-7; tentatively, D is TRBD1 (5 bases). Trimming cost V 7 bases and J 2 bases, with 9 bases left between them. The CDR3 is made up of 12 amino acids. The germline V gene encodes CDR1 MNHEY and CDR2 SVGAGI. CDR3 residues: CASKGSPYEQYF. CDR3 nucleotides: TGTGCCAGCAAGGGGTCTCCCTACGAGCAGTACTTC.

This clonotype was observed a handful of times. This chain joins TRBV20-1 and TRBJ2-2; no firm D call. Germline loops: CDR1 DFQATT, CDR2 SNEGSKA (reference sequence). This CDR3 has 14 amino acids. V was shortened by 2 bases and J by 4 bases, with 11 bases between the two germline ends. The CDR3 DNA sequence: TGCAGTGCTAGAAAAGATTCGGGCACCGGGGAGCTGTTTTTT. Translated, it gives CSARKDSGTGELFF.

Remarks on this clonotype: Since the CDR3 does not end with the conserved phenylalanine or tryptophan, this likely comes from a read error. The chain employs TRBV9 and TRBJ1-4; the match to TRBD1 covers 8 bases. Germline values: CDR1 SGDLS, CDR2 YYNGEE. The CDR3 is 16 residues long. With V trimmed by 3 bases and J by 3 bases, 7 bases remained unmatched. CDR3 sequence (DNA): TGTGCCAGCAGCGAAGGACAGGGAGACGCTAATGAAAAACTGTTTTCT. Its protein is CASSEGQGDANEKLFS.